Listed here are 26 T cell receptor beta chains from one sample, sequenced in a study of human T cells and chemical hapten exposure. This sample's time point: pre-sensitization, week 0. Treatment of the sample: therapeutic diphenylcyclopropenone sensitization with weekly scalp DPC. TCRdb independently ran MiXCR on the RACE reads; one entry per CDR3 protein. The sample lists more than 250,000 distinct CDR3 sequences, approximately 8.4% occurring once. The specimen comprised whole blood, sampled in connection with sensitization to the hapten diphenylcyclopropenone (DPC). These receptors came from a woman aged 40 to 50 with alopecia areata. Some clones in this sample may be carry-over from other donors' samples.

This rearrangement joins TRBV12-3 or TRBV12-4 to TRBJ2-7, with 10 bases aligning to TRBD1. This CDR3 comprises 15 residues. J gave up 3 bases and V 3 bases, and 5 bases lay outside the gene matches. The CDR3 sequence: CASSLRTGGGYEQYF. CDR3 nucleotides: TGTGCCAGCAGTTTGAGGACAGGGGGGGGCTACGAGCAGTACTTC.

Only a few counts were recorded for this clonotype. The chain joins TRBV7-2 to TRBJ1-3; D unclear. Germline assignment: CDR1 SGHTA and CDR2 FQGNSA. The ends were cut back, 5 bases at V and 0 bases at J, with 11 bases in the middle. The CDR3 spans 15 residues. Here the CDR3 DNA reads TGTGCCAGCAGCGCGGACGGTAACTCTGGAAACACCATATATTTT. It is translated as CASSADGNSGNTIYF.

The J gene is TRBJ2-1, the V gene TRBV7-2, with TRBD2 as a possible D gene (6 bases). V lost 4 bases, J lost 5 bases, and 12 bases lay in between. The CDR3 has 14 amino acids. Looked up from germline, CDR1 is SGHTA and CDR2 is FQGNSA. CDR3 nucleotides: TGTGCCAGCAGCTCGATGGGACTCAACAATGAGCAGTTCTTC. This sequence encodes CASSSMGLNNEQFF.

This rearrangement joins TRBV20-1 to TRBJ2-5; D not resolved. Germline V CDR1 and CDR2: DFQATT, SNEGSKA (reference sequence). This CDR3 contains 13 residues. Between the trimmed V and J ends, which lost 1 base and 9 bases, there was a span of 15 bases. CDR3 sequence: CSARGHLDQAQYF. CDR3 in DNA: TGCAGTGCTAGAGGTCACTTAGATCAGGCCCAGTACTTC.

This clonotype was seen more than once but under ten times. The V and J genes are TRBV28 and TRBJ2-1; D tentatively reads TRBD1 or TRBD2 (5 bases each). The CDR3 sequence is 16 residues long. Germline CDR1 reads MDHEN; CDR2 reads SYDVKM. Trimming shortened V by 5 bases and J by 5 bases, and 19 bases separated the two germline ends. The CDR3 DNA reads TGTGCCAGCAGTCCCACCGGGGCCGCCGGGAACAATGAGCAGTTCTTC. It translates to CASSPTGAAGNNEQFF. The full variable domain, in which reference TRBV28 and TRBJ2-1 provide the parts outside the CDR3, is DVKVTQSSRYLVKRTGEKVFLECVQDMDHENMFWYRQDPGLGLRLIYFSYDVKMKEKGDIPEGYSVSREKKERFSLILESASTNQTSMYLCASSPTGAAGNNEQFFGPGTRLTVL.

The sample holds a few counts of this clonotype. The chain is built from TRBV6-2 or TRBV6-3 and TRBJ2-7, with D uncertain. From germline, CDR1 is MNHEY and CDR2 SVGEGT. V lost 1 base, J lost 4 bases, and 8 bases lay in between. CDR3 length: 13 residues. DNA for the CDR3: TGTGCCAGCAGTTACTTGGCCGCATACGAGCAGTACTTC. It translates to CASSYLAAYEQYF.

This clonotype was seen repeatedly, ten times or more. The chain couples TRBV20-1 to TRBJ2-1, with 8 bases aligning to TRBD2. This CDR3 has 12 residues. The trim removed 6 bases at V and 4 bases at J, leaving 2 bases unmatched. The germline gives CDR1 DFQATT, CDR2 SNEGSKA (reference sequence). In DNA form, the CDR3 reads TGCAGTGCCCAGCGGGAGTACAATGAGCAGTTCTTC. It specifies CSAQREYNEQFF.

This clonotype was seen more than once but under ten times. V and J are TRBV6-5 and TRBJ2-1; 7 nucleotides agree with TRBD1. From germline, CDR1 is MNHEY and CDR2 SVGAGI. The CDR3 loop spans 15 amino acids. V trimming: 0 bases; J trimming: 7 bases; junction bases outside the gene matches: 6. CDR3: CASSYSTGERNEQFF. In DNA form, the CDR3 reads TGTGCCAGCAGTTACTCCACAGGGGAAAGAAATGAGCAGTTCTTC.

The genes are TRBV28 and TRBJ2-1, with D unclear. The ends were cut back, 0 bases at V and 2 bases at J, with 11 bases in the middle. This CDR3 has 16 amino acids. Germline V gene sequence: CDR1 MDHEN, CDR2 SYDVKM. The CDR3 coding sequence is TGTGCCAGCAGTTTATGGAAGGCAGGAGCCTACAATGAGCAGTTCTTC. The encoded protein is CASSLWKAGAYNEQFF.

The chain carries TRBV20-1 and TRBJ2-6, with TRBD1 matching 9 bases. V shed 2 bases and J 2 bases; nucleotides not matched to a gene: 1. The CDR3 extends over 15 amino acids. Germline CDR1 and CDR2: DFQATT and SNEGSKA (reference sequence). The CDR3 loop reads CSARRQGAGANVLTF. CDR3 bases: TGCAGTGCTAGACGACAGGGGGCTGGGGCCAACGTCCTGACTTTC.

The chain has TRBV5-1 and TRBJ2-1, with unresolved D. Germline V gene lookup returns CDR1 SGHRS and CDR2 YFSETQ. This CDR3 comprises 13 residues. The V gene lost 0 bases and the J gene lost 8 bases, with 9 bases spanning the gap. The DNA of the CDR3 is TGCGCCAGCAGCTTGGTTGGGGAAGATGAGCAGTTCTTC. Translated, it gives CASSLVGEDEQFF.

This clonotype was seen ten or more times. This chain uses TRBV27 with TRBJ2-3, with D unclear. CDR3 length: 13 amino acids. The germline gives CDR1 MNHEY, CDR2 SMNVEV (reference sequence). Trimming cost V 2 bases and J 2 bases, with 5 bases left between them. The CDR3 DNA reads as TGTGCCAGCAGTTTACAGCACACAGATACGCAGTATTTT. As protein: CASSLQHTDTQYF.

The chain uses TRBV7-9 and TRBJ2-1; 10 bases align to TRBD2. The CDR3 spans 14 residues. In germline, CDR1 is SEHNR, CDR2 FQNEAQ (reference sequence). J was trimmed by 7 bases and V by 6 bases; bases with no gene match: 6. The CDR3 is CASSHSGRRNEQFF. The DNA for the CDR3 is TGTGCCAGCAGTCATAGCGGGAGGAGGAATGAGCAGTTCTTC.

The sample holds a few counts of this clonotype. The chain is built from TRBV24-1 and TRBJ2-1, with D maybe TRBD2 (5 bases). The ends were cut back, 4 bases at V and 7 bases at J, with 13 bases in the middle. CDR1 KGHDR and CDR2 SFDVKD come from the germline V gene. The CDR3 has 14 residues. The CDR3 DNA sequence: TGTGCCACCAGTGACCCGGTCGGGGAGAATGAGCAGTTCTTC. Translation: CATSDPVGENEQFF.

This clonotype was recorded many times. This chain uses TRBV5-1 with TRBJ2-3; 7 bases are a match to TRBD2. This CDR3 region has 16 residues. The junction had 5 bases not matched to a gene; V was cut back by 1 base and J by 0 bases. Per the germline V gene, CDR1 is SGHRS and CDR2 is YFSETQ. CDR3 sequence: CASSLSSSGSTDTQYF. DNA for the CDR3: TGCGCCAGCAGCTTGTCTTCTAGCGGTAGCACAGATACGCAGTATTTT.

The chain uses TRBV12-3 or TRBV12-4 and TRBJ2-7; the D gene is possibly TRBD1 (6 bases). Trimming stripped 5 bases from V and 10 bases from J, with 12 bases between. The CDR3 runs 11 residues. The CDR3 loop is CASSSWTVQYF. CDR3 sequence (DNA): TGTGCCAGCAGTAGCTGGACAGTCCAGTACTTC.

As for this clonotype: This may come from a read error, since a much larger clone is one base off. This chain connects TRBV13 to TRBJ2-7; D gene ambiguous. Germline V gene lookup returns CDR1 PRHDT and CDR2 FYEKMQ (reference sequence). V was shortened by 2 bases and J by 2 bases, with 7 bases between the two germline ends. The CDR3 is 13 amino acids. This CDR3 reads CASSLQATYEQYF. The CDR3 DNA reads as TGTGCCAGCAGCTTACAGGCAACCTACGAGCAGTACTTC.

This clonotype was observed many times. The V call is TRBV2, the J call TRBJ1-2; 12 nucleotides line up with TRBD1. Trimming at V came to 6 bases and at J to 2 bases, leaving 1 base not matched to a gene. CDR3 length equals 14 residues. Germline assignment: CDR1 SNHLY and CDR2 FYNNEI. CDR3 nucleotides: TGTGCCAGCAGGGGGACAGGGGGCAACTATGGCTACACCTTC. Its translation: CASRGTGGNYGYTF.

This chain joins TRBV28 and TRBJ2-7; TRBD2 might be the D (6 bases). The CDR3 runs to 12 residues. V gave up 6 bases and J gave up 3 bases, with 9 bases separating them. Per the germline V gene, CDR1 is MDHEN and CDR2 is SYDVKM. Here the CDR3 reads CASSRSGYEQYF. The CDR3 nucleotides read TGTGCCAGCAGCCGTAGCGGCTACGAGCAGTACTTC.

Only a few counts were recorded for this clonotype. DNA for the CDR3: TGTGCCACCAGTGATATCCCTAGCGGGCCGACGGCTGATACGCAGTATTTT. This codes for CATSDIPSGPTADTQYF. The chain employs TRBV24-1 and TRBJ2-3; 8 nucleotides align to TRBD2. CDR1 and CDR2 (germline): KGHDR, SFDVKD. The CDR3 contains 17 residues. Unmatched junction bases numbered 13, after V lost 3 bases and J lost 6 bases.

The rearrangement links TRBV28 to TRBJ2-1, with D perhaps TRBD2 (6 bases). The CDR3 sequence is 13 residues long. Germline V gives CDR1 MDHEN, CDR2 SYDVKM. The germline V and J ends were trimmed by 5 bases and 5 bases, with 10 bases remaining between them. CDR3 DNA sequence: TGTGCCAGCAGTGTCGGAGGGGACAATGAGCAGTTCTTC. Its protein product is CASSVGGDNEQFF.

V is TRBV29-1 and J is TRBJ1-2; D possibly corresponds to TRBD1 (5 bases). This CDR3 has 10 residues. Trimming cost V 6 bases and J 3 bases, with 5 bases left between them. Looked up from germline, CDR1 is SQVTM and CDR2 is ANQGSEA. CDR3 sequence (DNA): TGCAGCGTCAGGGACTATGGCTACACCTTC. Translation: CSVRDYGYTF. Supplemented by reference TRBV29-1 and TRBJ1-2, the full variable domain reads SAVISQKPSRDICQRGTSLTIQCQVDSQVTMMFWYRQQPGQSLTLIATANQGSEATYESGFVIDKFPISRPNLTFSTLTVSNMSPEDSSIYLCSVRDYGYTFGSGTRLTVV.

This clonotype came up a few times. The chain joins TRBV29-1 to TRBJ2-2, with 7 bases matching TRBD1. The CDR3 runs 13 residues. Germline CDR1 is SQVTM and CDR2 is ANQGSEA. V lost 7 bases and J lost 0; bases outside the gene matches: 2. In DNA form, the CDR3 reads TGCAGCGCCGACAGGGCGAACACCGGGGAGCTGTTTTTT. Protein product: CSADRANTGELFF.

This clonotype came up a few times. V gene TRBV11-3 combines with J gene TRBJ2-2; D remains unclear. V was clipped by 11 bases and J by 6 bases, with 31 bases between them. CDR1 SGHNT and CDR2 YENEEA come from the germline V gene. This CDR3 region has 18 residues. The CDR3 sequence: CAHALTVGWGGWAGELFF. The CDR3 bases are TGTGCCCATGCCCTCACGGTCGGTTGGGGTGGATGGGCCGGGGAGCTGTTTTTT.

The chain recombines TRBV5-5 with TRBJ1-6; D unresolved. Per germline, CDR1 SGHKS and CDR2 YYEKEE (reference sequence). CDR3 size: 13 residues. The germline V and J ends were trimmed by 0 bases and 10 bases, with 8 bases remaining between them. The CDR3 DNA reads as TGTGCCAGCAGCTTGGGAACAGCATCACCCCTCCACTTT. Translation: CASSLGTASPLHF.

This clonotype was counted at least ten times. The chain uses TRBV6-2 or TRBV6-3 and TRBJ1-5; TRBD1 matches 9 bases. The CDR3 is 19 amino acids. In germline, CDR1 is MNHEY, CDR2 SVGEGT. The V and J ends lost 7 bases and 0 bases, in that order; junction bases with no gene match: 16. In DNA, the CDR3 is TGTGCCAGCATTGACTCTCCGGGACAGGGCTCCTATAGCAATCAGCCCCAGCATTTT. Translation: CASIDSPGQGSYSNQPQHF.